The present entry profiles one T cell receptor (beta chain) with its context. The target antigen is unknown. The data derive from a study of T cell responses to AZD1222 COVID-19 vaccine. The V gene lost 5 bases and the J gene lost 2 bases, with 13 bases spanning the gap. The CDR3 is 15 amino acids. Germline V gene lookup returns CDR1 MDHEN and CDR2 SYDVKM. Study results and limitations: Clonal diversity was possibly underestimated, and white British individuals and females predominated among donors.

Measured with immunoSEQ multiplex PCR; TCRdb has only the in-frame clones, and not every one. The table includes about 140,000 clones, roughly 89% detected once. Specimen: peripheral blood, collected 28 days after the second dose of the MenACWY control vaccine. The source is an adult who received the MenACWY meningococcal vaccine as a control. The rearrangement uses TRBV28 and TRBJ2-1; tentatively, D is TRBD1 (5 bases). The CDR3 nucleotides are TGTGCCAGCAGTACCAGGGCAATCGCCTACAATGAGCAGTTCTTC. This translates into CASSTRAIAYNEQFF.